Following are 22 T cell receptor beta chains from one sample sequenced in a study of blood T cell repertoires in COVID-19. Here immunoSEQ multiplex PCR was the method, and the copy in TCRdb shows in-frame clones only, minus some. The sample records about 190,000 clones, less than 85% being singletons. The sequencing sample was made of peripheral blood. The source is a man aged 50 to 60 who had recovered from COVID-19.

The gene calls are TRBV12-5 and TRBJ2-1; perhaps TRBD2 as D (6 bases). V was trimmed by 3 bases and J by 10 bases, leaving 10 bases between them. The CDR3 is 12 amino acids. Germline values: CDR1 LGHNT, CDR2 FRNRAP. CDR3 region: CASGLGGPEQFF. The CDR3 region has the DNA TGTGCTAGTGGTTTAGGAGGGCCCGAGCAGTTCTTC.

This clone appeared a few times. V and J are TRBV11-2 and TRBJ2-2, with no clear D. Germline assignment: CDR1 SGHAT and CDR2 FQNNGV. The CDR3 sequence is 13 residues long. V was trimmed by 3 bases and J by 6 bases, leaving 8 bases between them. CDR3 bases: TGTGCCAGCAGCTTTATTGCGTCCGGGGAGCTGTTTTTT. It encodes CASSFIASGELFF. Variable domain in full (rest from reference TRBV11-2 and TRBJ2-2): EAGVAQSPRYKIIEKRQSVAFWCNPISGHATLYWYQQILGQGPKLLIQFQNNGVVDDSQLPKDRFSAERLKGVDSTLKIQPAKLEDSAVYLCASSFIASGELFFGEGSRLTVL.

This rearrangement joins TRBV19 to TRBJ2-2; 10 nucleotides align to TRBD1. In germline, CDR1 is LNHDA, CDR2 SQIVND (reference sequence). V was pared by 10 bases and J by 5 bases, with 13 bases of the junction left unmatched. The CDR3 consists of 16 residues. In nucleotides, the CDR3 is TGTGCCACCATGGACAGGGGGTCTTCCCGGACCGGGGAGCTGTTTTTT. Amino acids: CATMDRGSSRTGELFF.

The chain is built from TRBV11-3 and TRBJ2-1, with a possible D match to TRBD2 (5 bases). V was trimmed by 4 bases and J by 7 bases, leaving 17 bases between them. The CDR3 loop spans 15 amino acids. CDR1 SGHNT and CDR2 YENEEA come from the germline V gene. CDR3 sequence (DNA): TGTGCCAGCAGCTACGGACTCGCCCCCAGGAATGAGCAGTTCTTC. Its translation is CASSYGLAPRNEQFF.

The V and J genes are TRBV25-1 and TRBJ2-7, with 8 bases identical to TRBD1. Germline CDR1 is MGHDK and CDR2 is SYGVNS. The CDR3 runs to 15 residues. After removal of 0 bases from V and 5 bases from J, the junction contained 6 bases not matched to a gene. CDR3 DNA sequence: TGTGCCAGCAGTGAATACACAGGGGGGACCAACGAGCAGTACTTC. It translates to CASSEYTGGTNEQYF.

The V call is TRBV28, the J call TRBJ2-3; maybe TRBD2 (5 bases). This CDR3 has 14 amino acids. Trimming took off 7 bases at V and 6 bases at J, with 17 bases between the two ends. The germline gives CDR1 MDHEN, CDR2 SYDVKM. CDR3 bases: TGTGCCAGCACCGAAGGACTTCGGTGGGATACGCAGTATTTT. Translated, it gives CASTEGLRWDTQYF.

J is TRBJ1-6 and V is TRBV6-5; TRBD1 agrees at 7 bases. Germline V gene lookup returns CDR1 MNHEY and CDR2 SVGAGI. The CDR3 consists of 14 residues. V was pared by 7 bases and J by 9 bases, with 9 bases of the junction left unmatched. The CDR3 nucleotides are TGTGCCAGCATGGTCGACAGGGAATTTTCACCCCTCCACTTT. Protein: CASMVDREFSPLHF.

The chain couples TRBV29-1 to TRBJ2-1; TRBD1 is a possible D gene (5 bases). V was pared by 2 bases and J by 1 base, with 9 bases between. The CDR3 consists of 14 residues. The V gene's germline CDR1 is SQVTM and CDR2 ANQGSEA. This chain's CDR3 is CSVETGRSYNEQFF. For the CDR3, the DNA is TGCAGCGTTGAAACAGGAAGGTCCTACAATGAGCAGTTCTTC.

The V gene is TRBV2, the J gene TRBJ2-7; 11 bases are shared with TRBD2. In germline, CDR1 is SNHLY, CDR2 FYNNEI. The CDR3 is made up of 15 amino acids. Losses at the gene ends were 4 bases for V and 4 bases for J; bases not matched to a gene: 6. The CDR3 nucleotides read TGTGCCAGCAGTGGATTAGCGGGAGGGCTTTACGAGCAGTACTTC. It encodes CASSGLAGGLYEQYF. Full variable domain (missing parts from reference TRBV2 and TRBJ2-7): EPEVTQTPSHQVTQMGQEVILRCVPISNHLYFYWYRQILGQKVEFLVSFYNNEISEKSEIFDDQFSVERPDGSNFTLKIRSTKLEDSAMYFCASSGLAGGLYEQYFGPGTRLTVT.

This clone was observed once. The chain employs TRBV11-2 and TRBJ2-5, with TRBD2 matching over 8 bases. V was clipped by 4 bases and J by 5 bases; unmatched bases: 6. Germline V gives CDR1 SGHAT, CDR2 FQNNGV. The CDR3 covers 14 residues. The CDR3 DNA reads as TGTGCCAGCAGCTCCCAACGACTAGCGGAGACCCAGTACTTC. As protein: CASSSQRLAETQYF.

The chain joins TRBV11-3 to TRBJ2-3; 11 bases agree with TRBD2. Germline loops: CDR1 SGHNT, CDR2 YENEEA. This CDR3 is built from 15 residues. V lost 3 bases to trimming and J lost 6 bases; unmatched junction nucleotides: 5. The CDR3 DNA is TGTGCCAGCAGCTTTTCGTCTAGCGGGAGGGATACGCAGTATTTT. Amino acids: CASSFSSSGRDTQYF.

The chain links TRBV7-8 to TRBJ2-2; 9 bases match TRBD2. CDR3 length equals 19 residues. Losses at the gene ends were 5 bases for V and 7 bases for J; bases not matched to a gene: 20. Per the germline V gene, CDR1 is SGHVS and CDR2 is FQNEAQ. CDR3 loop: CASSPGAAGGVWFDGELFF. The CDR3 coding sequence is TGTGCCAGCAGCCCAGGGGCTGCGGGAGGGGTCTGGTTTGACGGGGAGCTGTTTTTT.

V gene TRBV5-5 combines with J gene TRBJ2-3; TRBD2 matches 8 bases. V dropped 0 bases and J dropped 0; count of bases not matched to a gene: 0. The length of the CDR3 is 15 residues. Germline loops: CDR1 SGHKS, CDR2 YYEKEE (reference sequence). The CDR3 bases are TGTGCCAGCAGCTTGGGACTAGCGAGCACAGATACGCAGTATTTT. It encodes CASSLGLASTDTQYF.

This clone is a singleton in its sample. The V gene is TRBV28, the J gene TRBJ2-1, with no clear D. CDR1 and CDR2 from the germline V gene are MDHEN and SYDVKM. V was cut by 3 bases and J by 6 bases, with 9 bases left in between. CDR3 length: 13 amino acids. The CDR3 coding sequence is TGTGCCAGCAGTTTGTTAAGGAGCAATGAGCAGTTCTTC. It is translated as CASSLLRSNEQFF. The variable domain in full, completed from reference TRBV28 and TRBJ2-1, reads DVKVTQSSRYLVKRTGEKVFLECVQDMDHENMFWYRQDPGLGLRLIYFSYDVKMKEKGDIPEGYSVSREKKERFSLILESASTNQTSMYLCASSLLRSNEQFFGPGTRLTVL.

The sample holds a few counts of this clone. The V and J genes are TRBV28 and TRBJ2-3; 8 bases line up with TRBD2. CDR3 length equals 17 residues. With 6 bases clipped from V and 2 bases from J, the junction kept 13 bases outside the gene matches. Germline loops: CDR1 MDHEN, CDR2 SYDVKM. The CDR3 protein is CASSSLGAGVNTDTQYF. For the CDR3, the DNA is TGTGCCAGCAGCTCACTTGGAGCGGGAGTGAACACAGATACGCAGTATTTT.

The chain links TRBV10-3 to TRBJ2-3; D is perhaps TRBD2 (7 bases). The V gene lost 9 bases and the J gene lost 1 base, with 14 bases spanning the gap. The CDR3 is 14 residues long. Germline CDR1 is ENHRY and CDR2 is SYGVKD. CDR3 sequence reads: CAMGGGEGTDTQYF. Here the CDR3 DNA reads TGTGCCATGGGAGGGGGAGAGGGCACAGATACGCAGTATTTT.

The CDR3 coding sequence is TGCGCCAGCAGCTCGGGACTAGCGGGAGTCGAGCAGTACTTC. Translation: CASSSGLAGVEQYF. The chain links TRBV5-1 to TRBJ2-7; 14 bases agree with TRBD2. Germline lookup yields CDR1 SGHRS and CDR2 YFSETQ. V shed 3 bases, J shed 6 bases, and the junction held 2 bases outside the gene matches. There are 14 residues in the CDR3.

This clone was seen a handful of times. This chain connects TRBV4-2 to TRBJ2-2, with a weak D call TRBD1 (6 bases). Germline V gene data show CDR1 as LGHNA and CDR2 as YNFKEQ. The CDR3 is made up of 14 amino acids. V dropped 0 bases and J dropped 6 bases, with 8 bases sitting between them. The CDR3 DNA reads TGTGCCAGCAGCCAAGACAGGGGCGCCGGGGAGCTGTTTTTT. It specifies CASSQDRGAGELFF.

The V call is TRBV6-1, the J call TRBJ2-7; no clear D gene. Germline V gives CDR1 MNHNS, CDR2 SASEGT. CDR3 size: 15 residues. Trimming pared 3 bases from V and 3 bases from J, leaving 15 bases between. For the CDR3, the DNA is TGTGCCAGCAGTGAGTGGAATGCAGGTATCTACGAGCAGTACTTC. It specifies CASSEWNAGIYEQYF.

The V call is TRBV19, the J call TRBJ2-1, with a weak D call TRBD2 (6 bases). The CDR3 loop spans 16 amino acids. In germline, CDR1 is LNHDA, CDR2 SQIVND (reference sequence). Deletions cut 1 base from V and 7 bases from J, with 17 bases between. The CDR3 protein is CASSIGLGRLMNEQFF. CDR3 bases: TGTGCCAGTAGTATAGGACTAGGCCGGCTCATGAATGAGCAGTTCTTC.

The chain carries TRBV5-1 and TRBJ2-1; D unclear. In germline, CDR1 is SGHRS, CDR2 YFSETQ. The CDR3 has 15 amino acids. Trimming cost V 0 bases and J 5 bases, with 12 bases left between them. CDR3 loop: CASSLEDQSHNEQFF. CDR3 nucleotide sequence: TGCGCCAGCAGCTTGGAAGATCAGTCTCACAATGAGCAGTTCTTC.

The sample holds a few counts of this clone. This chain connects TRBV7-2 to TRBJ2-3; 10 bases are shared with TRBD2. J lost 5 bases, V lost 4 bases, and 12 bases had no gene match. CDR3 length: 17 residues. Germline V gene lookup returns CDR1 SGHTA and CDR2 FQGNSA. The CDR3 coding sequence is TGTGCCAGCAGCTCGCTTAAAGCGGGAGGGCACGGAGATACGCAGTATTTT. This codes for CASSSLKAGGHGDTQYF.